The 21 T cell receptor beta chains below were found in one sample sequenced in a study of cytomegalovirus exposure and HLA in healthy donors. The PCR contained 60 Vbeta and 13 Jbeta primers. Libraries were prepared by immunoSEQ multiplex PCR; TCRdb keeps only in-frame clonotypes and omits some of them. Among about 190,000 clones listed, roughly three quarters were seen once. The sample taken for sequencing was PBMCs. The receptors stem from a woman between 18 and 30 years old in good health and CMV-seronegative.

V usage is TRBV10-1 and J usage is TRBJ1-1; TRBD1 matches at 8 bases. The CDR3 loop spans 14 amino acids. Germline lookup yields CDR1 WNHNN and CDR2 SYGVQD (reference sequence). Losses at the gene ends were 2 bases for V and 5 bases for J; bases not matched to a gene: 4. CDR3 DNA: TGCGCCAGCAGTGAGGGGACAGGTTTTACTGAAGCTTTCTTT. Protein: CASSEGTGFTEAFF.

The table lists this clone with a count of one. The V gene is TRBV19, the J gene TRBJ2-4; D may be TRBD1 (6 bases). Germline CDR1 reads LNHDA; CDR2 reads SQIVND (reference sequence). The CDR3 runs to 13 residues. V was shortened by 7 bases and J by 7 bases, with 14 bases between the two germline ends. CDR3 protein: CASTRGLGNIQYF. DNA of the CDR3: TGTGCCAGTACCAGGGGTCTGGGGAACATTCAGTACTTC.

The V call is TRBV7-9, the J call TRBJ1-2, with 11 bases fitting TRBD1. From germline, CDR1 is SEHNR and CDR2 FQNEAQ (reference sequence). CDR3 length: 17 residues. Trimming cost V 4 bases and J 0 bases; bases outside gene matches: 7. CDR3 loop: CASSSRDRGIPNYGYTF. CDR3 bases: TGTGCCAGCAGCTCCCGGGACAGGGGGATACCTAACTATGGCTACACCTTC.

The V gene is TRBV6-1, the J gene TRBJ2-5; 12 nucleotides line up with TRBD2. The CDR3 extends over 15 amino acids. Germline trimming cut 4 bases from V and 2 bases from J; bases unmatched to any gene: 2. Germline V CDR1 and CDR2: MNHNS, SASEGT. The CDR3 reads CASSGGLAGQETQYF. CDR3 DNA sequence: TGTGCCAGCAGTGGCGGACTAGCGGGGCAAGAGACCCAGTACTTC.

The chain couples TRBV6-1 to TRBJ1-2; weak D call: TRBD1 (5 bases). Trimming took off 1 base at V and 4 bases at J, with 13 bases between the two ends. There are 15 residues in the CDR3. CDR1 and CDR2 from the germline V gene are MNHNS and SASEGT. DNA for the CDR3: TGTGCCAGCAGTGAAGGAGAACAGGCCGTCTATGGCTACACCTTC. As protein: CASSEGEQAVYGYTF.

The rearrangement links TRBV7-3 to TRBJ2-5; TRBD2 is a possible D gene (6 bases). Deletions cut 5 bases from V and 4 bases from J, with 14 bases between. CDR1 and CDR2 from the germline V gene are SGHTA and FQGTGA. The CDR3 has 14 residues. CDR3 sequence (DNA): TGTGCCAGCAGCCAAGGGAAAGCGGGAGAGACCCAGTACTTC. Its translation is CASSQGKAGETQYF. Filled out from reference TRBV7-3 and TRBJ2-5, the complete variable domain reads GAGVSQTPSNKVTEKGKYVELRCDPISGHTALYWYRQSLGQGPEFLIYFQGTGAADDSGLPNDRFFAVRPEGSVSTLKIQRTERGDSAVYLCASSQGKAGETQYFGPGTRLLVL.

This chain links TRBV15 with TRBJ2-7, with TRBD2 matching 7 bases. J lost 3 bases, V lost 0 bases, and 5 bases had no gene match. The CDR3 spans 15 residues. The germline V gene has CDR1 LNHNV and CDR2 YYDKDF (reference sequence). The CDR3 coding sequence is TGTGCCACCAGCAGAGATAGCGGGTCAGGCTACGAGCAGTACTTC. Amino acids: CATSRDSGSGYEQYF.

V is TRBV2 and J is TRBJ2-5; TRBD2 matches 11 bases. The CDR3 is 18 residues long. CDR1 SNHLY and CDR2 FYNNEI come from the germline V gene. The V segment lost 7 bases and the J segment 7 bases; nucleotides outside the gene matches: 20. CDR3 DNA: TGTGCCAGCACCCCACGGTCTAGCGGGGGGATAAACTACGGGACCCAGTACTTC. This encodes CASTPRSSGGINYGTQYF.

V is TRBV30 and J is TRBJ2-3; the match to TRBD2 covers 7 bases. CDR3 length: 15 residues. Germline assignment: CDR1 GTSNPN and CDR2 SVGIG (reference sequence). V shed 4 bases, J shed 3 bases, and the junction held 10 bases outside the gene matches. The CDR3 sequence is CAWTLGGARTDTQYF. The DNA for the CDR3 is TGTGCCTGGACCCTGGGAGGGGCGCGGACAGATACGCAGTATTTT. Looking up the rest from reference TRBV30 and TRBJ2-3 gives the full variable domain: SQTIHQWPATLVQPVGSPLSLECTVEGTSNPNLYWYRQAAGRGLQLLFYSVGIGQISSEVPQNLSASRPQDRQFILSSKKLLLSDSGFYLCAWTLGGARTDTQYFGPGTRLTVL.

The chain couples TRBV5-1 to TRBJ2-7; 8 nucleotides match TRBD1. V dropped 0 bases and J dropped 1; count of bases not matched to a gene: 3. This CDR3 comprises 15 residues. The germline gives CDR1 SGHRS, CDR2 YFSETQ. The CDR3 sequence: CASSLDGQGSYEQYF. CDR3 nucleotides: TGCGCCAGCAGCTTGGACGGACAGGGATCCTACGAGCAGTACTTC.

This clone was picked up a small number of times. This chain links TRBV7-8 with TRBJ2-3, with 9 positions matching TRBD1. The CDR3 length is 15 residues. J was trimmed by 3 bases and V by 1 base; bases with no gene match: 2. Germline-derived CDR1 and CDR2 are SGHVS and FQNEAQ. In DNA form, the CDR3 reads TGTGCCAGCAGCTTAGAAGGACAGGGGACAGATACGCAGTATTTT. Its protein is CASSLEGQGTDTQYF. Based on the CDR3 plus reference TRBV7-8 and TRBJ2-3, the full variable domain is GAGVSQSPRYKVAKRGQDVALRCDPISGHVSLFWYQQALGQGPEFLTYFQNEAQLDKSGLPSDRFFAERPEGSVSTLKIQRTQQEDSAVYLCASSLEGQGTDTQYFGPGTRLTVL.

This clone was seen more than once but under ten times. The rearrangement links TRBV27 to TRBJ1-5; 9 nucleotides line up with TRBD1. J gave up 7 bases and V 4 bases, and 14 bases lay outside the gene matches. Germline CDR1 reads MNHEY; CDR2 reads SMNVEV (reference sequence). There are 17 residues in the CDR3. The CDR3 coding sequence is TGTGCCAGCAGTTCGACCGCCGGGACAGGGTGGTTGCAGCCCCAGCATTTT. The encoded protein is CASSSTAGTGWLQPQHF.

As DNA, the CDR3 is TGCGCCAGCAGCCAAACGACAGGAGAATGGGCAGATACGCAGTATTTT. It yields the protein CASSQTTGEWADTQYF. The V and J genes are TRBV4-3 and TRBJ2-3, with a tentative D call TRBD1 (6 bases). The germline V and J ends were trimmed by 2 bases and 4 bases, with 16 bases remaining between them. Looked up from germline, CDR1 is LGHNA and CDR2 is YSLEER. The CDR3 consists of 16 residues.

The rearrangement links TRBV7-9 to TRBJ1-1; D is possibly TRBD1 (6 bases). Trimming removed 4 bases from V and 8 bases from J, with 17 bases in between. The CDR3 length is 14 residues. Per germline, CDR1 SEHNR and CDR2 FQNEAQ (reference sequence). As DNA, the CDR3 is TGTGCCAGCAGCTCAACCCAACAGGGTAACGAAGCTTTCTTT. It encodes CASSSTQQGNEAFF.

The chain joins TRBV7-8 to TRBJ2-7; 10 bases line up with TRBD2. The length of the CDR3 is 16 residues. With V trimmed by 7 bases and J by 6 bases, 15 bases remained unmatched. Germline CDR1 SGHVS, CDR2 FQNEAQ. CDR3 DNA sequence: TGTGCCAGCACCGAGAAGAGCGGGAGGGCCTTACTCGAGCAGTACTTC. Encoded protein: CASTEKSGRALLEQYF.

The chain employs TRBV5-1 and TRBJ2-6; perhaps TRBD1 as D (5 bases). V was pared by 3 bases and J by 4 bases, with 14 bases between. This CDR3 is 16 amino acids long. From germline, CDR1 is SGHRS and CDR2 YFSETQ. The CDR3 here is CASSSQVQAGANVLTF. Here the CDR3 DNA reads TGCGCCAGCAGCTCGCAGGTACAGGCCGGGGCCAACGTCCTGACTTTC.

This clone was recorded only once. The chain joins TRBV27 to TRBJ1-5; D unresolved. CDR3 length: 14 amino acids. V dropped 6 bases and J dropped 2 bases, with 11 bases sitting between them. The V gene's germline CDR1 is MNHEY and CDR2 SMNVEV (reference sequence). CDR3 DNA sequence: TGTGCCAGCAGGAGCCTGATGGGCAATCAGCCCCAGCATTTT. Residues: CASRSLMGNQPQHF.

The chain recombines TRBV11-2 with TRBJ1-1; 9 bases are shared with TRBD1. The V and J ends lost 6 bases and 8 bases, in that order; junction bases with no gene match: 4. The CDR3 runs to 12 residues. Per germline, CDR1 SGHAT and CDR2 FQNNGV. CDR3 amino acids: CASRGQGTEAFF. The CDR3 region has the DNA TGTGCCAGCAGGGGACAGGGAACCGAAGCTTTCTTT.

The V call is TRBV4-1, the J call TRBJ1-2, with 8 bases lining up with TRBD1. The germline CDR1 and CDR2 sequences are MGHRA and YSYEKL. Trimming at V came to 5 bases and at J to 5 bases, leaving 13 bases not matched to a gene. The CDR3 covers 16 residues. CDR3: CASSSSYQGAWYGYTF. CDR3 coding DNA: TGCGCCAGCAGCTCCTCCTACCAGGGGGCGTGGTATGGCTACACCTTC.

This chain connects TRBV7-2 to TRBJ2-1; D is uncertain. CDR3 length: 12 amino acids. In germline, CDR1 is SGHTA, CDR2 FQGNSA. V lost 5 bases and J lost 9, with 11 bases in between. CDR3 amino acids: CASSRELGEQFF. The CDR3 nucleotides are TGTGCCAGCAGCCGTGAGCTCGGTGAGCAGTTCTTC.

The J gene is TRBJ2-6, the V gene TRBV27; TRBD2 aligns across 9 bases. V dropped 4 bases and J dropped 8; count of bases not matched to a gene: 9. The germline V gene encodes CDR1 MNHEY and CDR2 SMNVEV (reference sequence). The CDR3 runs to 16 residues. The DNA of the CDR3 is TGTGCCAGCAGTTCTCGCGGGGGGGAAAGGACCAACGTCCTGACTTTC. Encoded protein: CASSSRGGERTNVLTF.